The clone carrying this TCR beta chain has ten or more counts. What it binds is not known. RNA transcripts yielded amplified TCR beta CDR3 regions. The HTBI primer set was used in a first-round RT-PCR of the TCR CDR3. TCRdb processed the multiplex PCR reads anew with MiXCR; each CDR3 protein has one entry. This table has under 450,000 distinct CDR3 sequences, around a sixth appearing once. The data are from a study of T cells in Graves' hyperthyroidism and ophthalmopathy. Across the whole study: Peripheral blood was drawn at first diagnosis, prior to all treatment. General study results and limits: Peripheral blood also featured most of the thyroid clonotypes expanded above 0.001.

On the basis of clinical symptoms, serum thyroxine and TRAb, thyroid ultrasound and orbital computed tomography, diagnoses were made. This CDR3 is built from 13 residues. Germline values: CDR1 SGHTA, CDR2 FQGNSA. V was pared by 10 bases and J by 5 bases, with 8 bases of the junction left unmatched. V and J are TRBV7-2 and TRBJ2-3, with 8 nucleotides matching TRBD1. This receptor was obtained from a woman between 18 and 29 years old with Graves' hyperthyroidism. Sequenced sample: blood. The chain's CDR3 is CATSQGALDTQYF. CDR3 nucleotide sequence: TGTGCCACGTCGCAGGGGGCATTAGATACGCAGTATTTT.